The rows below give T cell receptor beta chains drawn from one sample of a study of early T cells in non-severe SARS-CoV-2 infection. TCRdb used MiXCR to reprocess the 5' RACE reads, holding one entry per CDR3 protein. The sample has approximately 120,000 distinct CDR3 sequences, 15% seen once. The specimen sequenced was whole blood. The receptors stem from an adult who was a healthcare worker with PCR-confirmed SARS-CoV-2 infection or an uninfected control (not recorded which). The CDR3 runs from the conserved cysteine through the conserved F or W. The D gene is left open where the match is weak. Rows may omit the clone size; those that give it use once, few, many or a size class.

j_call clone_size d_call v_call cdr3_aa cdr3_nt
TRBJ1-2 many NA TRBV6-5 CASSPGSYGYTF TGTGCCAGCAGCCCTGGAAGCTATGGCTACACCTTC
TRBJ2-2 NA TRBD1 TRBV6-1 CASVGQGASGELFF TGTGCCAGCGTTGGACAGGGGGCCTCCGGGGAGCTGTTTTTT
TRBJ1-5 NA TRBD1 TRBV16 CASSQSGTASNQPQHF TGTGCCAGCAGCCAATCAGGGACAGCTAGCAATCAGCCCCAGCATTTT
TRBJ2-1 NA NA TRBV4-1 CASSQLDEQFF TGCGCCAGCAGCCAACTTGATGAGCAGTTCTTC
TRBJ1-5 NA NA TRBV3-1 CASSQGLGNQPQHF TGTGCCAGCAGCCAGGGATTGGGCAATCAGCCCCAGCATTTT
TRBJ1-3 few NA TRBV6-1 CASSPGRGGNTIYF TGTGCCAGCAGTCCAGGCAGGGGCGGAAACACCATATATTTT
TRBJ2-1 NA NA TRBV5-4 CASSLEVNNEQFF TGTGCCAGCAGCTTGGAGGTCAACAATGAGCAGTTCTTC
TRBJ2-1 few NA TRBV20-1 CSARGIGGSSYNEQFF TGCAGTGCTAGAGGAATCGGGGGCAGCTCCTACAATGAGCAGTTCTTC
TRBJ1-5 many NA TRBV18 CASSPVPLQGGNQPQHF TGTGCCAGCTCACCAGTTCCCTTGCAAGGAGGCAATCAGCCCCAGCATTTT
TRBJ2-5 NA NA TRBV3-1 CASRTLGSQETQYF TGTGCCAGCAGGACGCTAGGGTCCCAAGAGACCCAGTACTTC
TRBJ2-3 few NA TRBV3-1 CASSQGTRVTDTQYF TGTGCCAGCAGCCAAGGTACGAGGGTCACAGATACGCAGTATTTT
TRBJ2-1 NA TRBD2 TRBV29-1 CSVEGTPSGGFEQFF TGCAGCGTTGAAGGTACCCCTAGCGGCGGGTTTGAGCAGTTCTTC
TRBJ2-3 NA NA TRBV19 CVSAEGVEDTQYF TGTGTCAGCGCCGAGGGGGTGGAAGATACGCAGTATTTT
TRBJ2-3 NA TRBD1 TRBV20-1 CSADSTGKPENTQYF TGCAGTGCCGACTCGACAGGGAAACCAGAGAATACGCAGTATTTT
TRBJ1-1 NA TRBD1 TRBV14 CASSHLDRLNTEAFF TGTGCCAGCAGCCATTTGGACAGGTTGAACACTGAAGCTTTCTTT
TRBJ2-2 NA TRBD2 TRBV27 CASRGTPGGAGGNTGELFF TGTGCCAGCAGGGGGACGCCTGGGGGAGCGGGGGGAAACACCGGGGAGCTGTTTTTT
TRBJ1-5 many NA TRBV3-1 CASSSQPGHQPQHF TGTGCCAGCTCGTCGCAGCCGGGTCATCAGCCCCAGCATTTT
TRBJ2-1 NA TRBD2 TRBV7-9 CVSSPPLAGGLGNEQFF TGTGTCAGCAGCCCACCCTTAGCGGGGGGGCTCGGCAATGAGCAGTTCTTC
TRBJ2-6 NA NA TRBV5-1 CASSPGGAGGANVLTF TGCGCCAGCAGCCCCGGTGGCGCGGGAGGGGCCAACGTCCTGACTTTC
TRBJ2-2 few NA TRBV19 CASSVQGGENTGELFF TGTGCCAGTAGTGTTCAGGGTGGGGAAAACACCGGGGAGCTGTTTTTT
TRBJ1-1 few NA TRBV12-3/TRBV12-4 CASSSYRLTGMNTEAFF TGTGCCAGCAGTTCCTATCGCCTTACAGGGATGAACACTGAAGCTTTCTTT
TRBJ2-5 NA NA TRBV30 CAWSVGRSGLQGETQYF TGTGCCTGGAGTGTAGGACGTAGTGGTCTCCAGGGAGAGACCCAGTACTTC
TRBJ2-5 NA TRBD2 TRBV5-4 CASSPLAGGRQETQYF TGTGCCAGCAGCCCCCTAGCGGGGGGAAGACAAGAGACCCAGTACTTC
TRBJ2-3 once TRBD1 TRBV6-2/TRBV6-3 CASSTPNRGSVDTQYF TGTGCCAGCAGTACTCCGAACAGGGGGTCCGTAGATACGCAGTATTTT
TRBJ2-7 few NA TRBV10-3 CAIARQVGYEQYF TGTGCCATCGCCCGACAAGTAGGCTACGAGCAGTACTTC
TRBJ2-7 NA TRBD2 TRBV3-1 CASSLQRGLPLAQYF TGTGCCAGCAGCCTACAGCGGGGGCTGCCCTTGGCGCAGTACTTC
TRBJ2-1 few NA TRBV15 CATSRRRDNSYNEQFF TGTGCCACCAGCAGACGTCGGGACAACTCCTACAATGAGCAGTTCTTC
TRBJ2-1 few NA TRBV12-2 CASRLRGGLEQFF TGTGCAAGTCGCTTACGAGGAGGGCTTGAGCAGTTCTTC
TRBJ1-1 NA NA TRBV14 CASSQSYYMNTEAFF TGTGCCAGCAGCCAAAGTTATTACATGAACACTGAAGCTTTCTTT
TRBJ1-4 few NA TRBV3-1 CASSPSGQLHGEKLFF TGTGCCAGCAGCCCCAGCGGACAGCTCCATGGGGAAAAACTGTTTTTT
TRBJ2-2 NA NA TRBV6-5 CASKRRYTRNTGELFF TGTGCCAGCAAGCGCCGATACACCCGCAACACCGGGGAGCTGTTTTTT
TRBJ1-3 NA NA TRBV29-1 CSVEKRGTGNTIYF TGCAGCGTTGAAAAGCGGGGAACTGGAAACACCATATATTTT
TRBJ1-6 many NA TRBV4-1 CASSQELSLGNSPLHF TGCGCCAGCAGCCAAGAGCTATCCTTGGGCAATTCACCCCTCCACTTT
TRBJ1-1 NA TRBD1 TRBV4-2 CASSPGQGRITEAFF TGTGCCAGCAGCCCTGGACAGGGGCGTATCACTGAAGCTTTCTTT
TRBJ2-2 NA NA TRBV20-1 CSGRYTGELFF TGCAGCGGACGGTACACCGGGGAGCTGTTTTTT
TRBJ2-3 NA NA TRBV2 CASSPGRRGMGTDTQYF TGTGCCAGCAGCCCCGGGCGTCGGGGGATGGGCACAGATACGCAGTATTTT
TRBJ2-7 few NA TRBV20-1 CAPWGNAEQYF TGCGCCCCCTGGGGGAACGCCGAGCAGTACTTC
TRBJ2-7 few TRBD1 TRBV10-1 CASSVTGSSEQYF TGCGCCAGCAGTGTGACAGGGAGTAGCGAGCAGTACTTC
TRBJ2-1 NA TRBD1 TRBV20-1 CSAKGDRVYNEQFF TGCAGTGCTAAGGGGGACAGGGTCTACAATGAGCAGTTCTTC
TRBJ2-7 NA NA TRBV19 CASTLSPPYEQYF TGTGCCAGTACCTTATCACCCCCCTACGAGCAGTACTTC
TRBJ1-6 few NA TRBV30 CAWSVLGETLHF TGTGCCTGGAGTGTACTGGGGGAGACCCTCCACTTT
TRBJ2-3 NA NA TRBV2 CASSVPPPDTQYF TGTGCCAGCAGTGTTCCACCCCCAGATACGCAGTATTTT
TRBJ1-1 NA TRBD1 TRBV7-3 CASSPGTGRAAFF TGTGCCAGCAGCCCCGGGACAGGACGAGCAGCTTTCTTT
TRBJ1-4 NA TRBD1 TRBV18 CASSPDRVGEKLFF TGTGCCAGCTCACCGGACAGGGTGGGAGAAAAACTGTTTTTT
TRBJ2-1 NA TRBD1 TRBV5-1 CASSPDIVDRGQFF TGCGCCAGCAGCCCAGACATAGTAGACAGGGGGCAGTTCTTC
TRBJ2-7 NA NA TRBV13 CASSLLGRSYEQYF TGTGCCAGCAGCTTATTGGGCCGTTCCTACGAGCAGTACTTC
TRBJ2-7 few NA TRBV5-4 CASSLESTTEEQYF TGTGCCAGCAGCTTGGAAAGCACAACCGAGGAGCAGTACTTC
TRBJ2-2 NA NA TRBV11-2 CVSSGIRGETGELFF TGTGTCAGCAGCGGCATCAGGGGCGAGACCGGGGAGCTGTTTTTT
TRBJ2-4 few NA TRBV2 CASSWGTQGAKNIQYF TGTGCCAGCTCCTGGGGTACTCAGGGGGCCAAAAACATTCAGTACTTC
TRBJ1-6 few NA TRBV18 CASSQRQSNSPLHF TGTGCCAGCTCACAGCGACAGTCTAATTCACCCCTCCACTTT
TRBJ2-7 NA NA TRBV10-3 CAITSGLSYEQYF TGTGCCATCACCAGCGGGTTATCCTACGAGCAGTACTTC
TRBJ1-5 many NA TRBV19 CASSIVAQGQGPQHF TGTGCCAGTAGTATAGTAGCTCAGGGGCAGGGGCCCCAGCATTTT
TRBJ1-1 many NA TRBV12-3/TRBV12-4 CASSPSAGEAFF TGTGCCAGCAGTCCTAGTGCCGGTGAAGCTTTCTTT
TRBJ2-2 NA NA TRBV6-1 CTSSQGVVPGELFF TGTACCTCAAGCCAGGGCGTCGTCCCCGGGGAGCTGTTTTTT
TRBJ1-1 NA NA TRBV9 CASSVYGTDTEAFF TGTGCCAGCAGCGTATATGGGACGGACACTGAAGCTTTCTTT
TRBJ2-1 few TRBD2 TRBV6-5 CASRSLAGDNEQFF TGTGCCAGCAGGTCACTAGCGGGGGACAATGAGCAGTTCTTC
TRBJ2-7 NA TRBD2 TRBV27 CASSPANWEGRHEQYF TGTGCCAGCAGTCCAGCGAATTGGGAGGGCAGGCACGAGCAGTACTTC
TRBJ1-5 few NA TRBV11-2 CASSLGSDPNQPQHF TGTGCCAGCAGCTTAGGCTCAGACCCAAATCAGCCCCAGCATTTT
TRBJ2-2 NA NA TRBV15 CATSRDEPRTGELFF TGTGCCACCAGCAGAGATGAGCCGAGGACCGGGGAGCTGTTTTTT